The clone carrying this T cell receptor beta chain is labeled as medium-sized (0.01 to 0.1%). Its antigen remains unknown. PCR used 60 Vbeta primers and 13 Jbeta primers. Assay: immunoSEQ multiplex PCR; the TCRdb copy retains only in-frame clones and omits some. The table records about 130,000 clones, over 65% of them present only once. This specimen belongs to a study of cytomegalovirus exposure and HLA in healthy donors. Study results and limitations: Rarity characterized most TCR sequences, yet some public TCRs appeared in many donors. Accurate prediction of HLA-A and HLA-B alleles (for most subjects) was reportedly achieved from TCR beta sequences.

Trimming removed 1 base from V and 12 bases from J, with 17 bases in between. CDR1 LGHNA and CDR2 YSLEER come from the germline V gene. The CDR3 has 14 amino acids. V is TRBV4-3 and J is TRBJ2-3; no clear D. This clonotype was sampled from a man aged 35-49 years in good health and CMV-seropositive. Sequencing was done on a sample of PBMCs. This CDR3 reads CASSQAAAFPFQYF. CDR3 nucleotide sequence: TGCGCCAGCAGCCAAGCCGCGGCCTTCCCATTTCAGTATTTT.